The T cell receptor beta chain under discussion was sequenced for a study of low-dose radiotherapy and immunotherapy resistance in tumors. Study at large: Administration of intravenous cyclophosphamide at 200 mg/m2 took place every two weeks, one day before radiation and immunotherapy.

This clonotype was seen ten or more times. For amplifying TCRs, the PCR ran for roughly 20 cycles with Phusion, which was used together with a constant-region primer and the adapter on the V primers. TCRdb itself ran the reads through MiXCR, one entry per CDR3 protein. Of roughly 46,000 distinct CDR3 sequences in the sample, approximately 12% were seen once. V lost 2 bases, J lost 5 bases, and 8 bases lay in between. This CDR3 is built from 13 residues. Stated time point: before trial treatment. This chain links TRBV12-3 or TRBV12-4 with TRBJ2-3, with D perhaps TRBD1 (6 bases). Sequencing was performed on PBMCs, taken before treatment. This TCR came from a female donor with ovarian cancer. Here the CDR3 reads CASSLSRGDTQYF. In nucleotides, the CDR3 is TGTGCCAGCAGTTTAAGCAGGGGAGATACGCAGTATTTT.